The 32 T cell receptor beta chains reported below all come from one sample, sequenced in a study of T cell responses to AZD1222 COVID-19 vaccine. The data were produced by immunoSEQ multiplex PCR, yet TCRdb's version contains in-frame clones alone and is incomplete. Among some 150,000 clones listed, 88% were seen once. The sample was peripheral blood, taken after recovery from COVID-19. Receptors originate from an adult who had recovered from COVID-19.

In this sample, this clone turned up once. This chain links TRBV5-1 with TRBJ1-6, with a weak D call TRBD1 (5 bases). The CDR3 has 12 residues. Germline CDR1 SGHRS, CDR2 YFSETQ. The germline V and J ends were trimmed by 0 bases and 10 bases, with 5 bases remaining between them. CDR3 DNA: TGCGCCAGCAGCTTGGGGGGCTCACCCCTCCACTTT. Amino acid sequence: CASSLGGSPLHF.

This clone was counted only a few times. This rearrangement joins TRBV6-5 to TRBJ1-2; D remains ambiguous. Trimming left V 2 bases short and J 2 bases short, with 12 bases between. The CDR3 is made up of 15 amino acids. Germline values: CDR1 MNHEY, CDR2 SVGAGI. The DNA for the CDR3 is TGTGCCAGCAGTTACAAGGGCTTAGCGAACTATGGCTACACCTTC. Amino acids: CASSYKGLANYGYTF.

The V gene is TRBV9, the J gene TRBJ2-2, with 7 positions matching TRBD2. The V and J ends lost 0 bases and 6 bases, in that order; junction bases with no gene match: 5. Looked up from germline, CDR1 is SGDLS and CDR2 is YYNGEE. The CDR3 extends over 15 amino acids. The chain's CDR3 is CASSVGGSLPGELFF. DNA for the CDR3: TGTGCCAGCAGCGTAGGCGGGAGTCTACCCGGGGAGCTGTTTTTT.

The chain is built from TRBV27 and TRBJ2-2; 7 nucleotides match TRBD2. This CDR3 has 16 amino acids. CDR1 and CDR2 from the germline V gene are MNHEY and SMNVEV (reference sequence). With V trimmed by 0 bases and J by 4 bases, 5 bases remained unmatched. CDR3 region: CASSLSWASGTGELFF. The CDR3 coding sequence is TGTGCCAGCAGTTTATCGTGGGCTAGCGGCACCGGGGAGCTGTTTTTT.

V gene TRBV5-6 combines with J gene TRBJ1-6; D gene ambiguous. Germline-derived CDR1 and CDR2 are SGHDT and YYEEEE. Trimming stripped 0 bases from V and 6 bases from J, with 10 bases between. The CDR3 totals 15 residues. DNA for the CDR3: TGTGCCAGCAGCTTGGCTCGGGAGGGTAATTCACCCCTCCACTTT. Its protein product is CASSLAREGNSPLHF.

This chain joins TRBV6-4 and TRBJ2-3, with 8 bases aligning to TRBD2. Germline CDR1 is MRHNA and CDR2 is SNTAGT. The CDR3 is 14 amino acids. With V trimmed by 3 bases and J by 1 base, 0 bases remained unmatched. The CDR3 reads CASSERGGTDTQYF. DNA of the CDR3: TGTGCCAGCAGTGAGCGGGGGGGCACAGATACGCAGTATTTT.

The chain recombines TRBV29-1 with TRBJ1-1, with a possible D match to TRBD1 (5 bases). The CDR3 loop spans 14 amino acids. Germline lookup yields CDR1 SQVTM and CDR2 ANQGSEA. Trimming removed 5 bases from V and 3 bases from J, with 16 bases in between. The CDR3 loop is CSVSPGSRDTEAFF. Here the CDR3 DNA reads TGCAGCGTTTCTCCAGGGTCAAGGGACACTGAAGCTTTCTTT.

The V call is TRBV3-1 (or the pseudogene TRBV3-2), the J call TRBJ2-2; 8 nucleotides line up with TRBD2. The CDR3 is 17 amino acids. Germline lookup yields CDR1 LGHDT and CDR2 YNNKEL (reference sequence). The V gene end was trimmed by 2 bases and the J gene end by 3 bases; junction bases not matched to a gene: 8. For the CDR3, the DNA is TGTGCCAGCAGCCAACCCCTACTAGCGGCGCACACCGGGGAGCTGTTTTTT. This sequence encodes CASSQPLLAAHTGELFF.

This clone has just one count. The chain couples TRBV12-3 or TRBV12-4 to TRBJ2-2; D is undetermined. Trimming took off 8 bases at V and 0 bases at J, with 4 bases between the two ends. This CDR3 region has 12 residues. The CDR3 is CASLANTGELFF. The DNA of the CDR3 is TGTGCCAGCCTGGCGAACACCGGGGAGCTGTTTTTT.

The chain employs TRBV10-3 and TRBJ2-1, with TRBD2 identical over 9 bases. Germline CDR1 reads ENHRY; CDR2 reads SYGVKD. Germline trimming cut 9 bases from V and 5 bases from J; bases unmatched to any gene: 8. This CDR3 has 14 amino acids. This CDR3 is CAIRRGGVDNEQFF. The CDR3 DNA reads TGTGCCATTAGGCGGGGGGGCGTGGACAATGAGCAGTTCTTC.

The V call is TRBV29-1, the J call TRBJ1-2; possible D gene TRBD1, 5 bases. Germline loops: CDR1 SQVTM, CDR2 ANQGSEA. The germline V and J ends were trimmed by 4 bases and 1 base, with 10 bases remaining between them. The CDR3 is 13 amino acids. The CDR3: CSVVTEVNYGYTF. The CDR3, as DNA: TGCAGCGTTGTGACAGAAGTTAACTATGGCTACACCTTC.

The CDR3, as DNA: TGCAGCGCCAGGGGGGACACTGAAGCTTTCTTT. It translates to CSARGDTEAFF. The chain links TRBV29-1 to TRBJ1-1; 7 nucleotides match TRBD1. CDR1 is SQVTM and CDR2 is ANQGSEA in the germline V gene. V gave up 7 bases and J gave up 3 bases; unmatched junction bases: 2. The length of the CDR3 is 11 residues.

This rearrangement joins TRBV7-2 to TRBJ2-3; 11 nucleotides line up with TRBD2. The CDR3 extends over 16 amino acids. In germline, CDR1 is SGHTA, CDR2 FQGNSA. The trim removed 5 bases at V and 2 bases at J, leaving 6 bases unmatched. The CDR3 sequence: CASSPLAGGTTDTQYF. The CDR3 coding sequence is TGTGCCAGCAGCCCCCTAGCGGGGGGAACCACAGATACGCAGTATTTT. The variable domain in full, completed from reference TRBV7-2 and TRBJ2-3, reads GAGVSQSPSNKVTEKGKDVELRCDPISGHTALYWYRQSLGQGLEFLIYFQGNSAPDKSGLPSDRFSAERTGGSVSTLTIQRTQQEDSAVYLCASSPLAGGTTDTQYFGPGTRLTVL.

The chain carries TRBV29-1 and TRBJ2-7; D might be TRBD1 (6 bases). The CDR3 has 13 amino acids. Germline CDR1 is SQVTM and CDR2 is ANQGSEA. Trimming removed 7 bases from V and 2 bases from J, with 15 bases in between. CDR3 loop: CSGEQGVTYEQYF. The CDR3, as DNA: TGCAGCGGGGAACAGGGAGTCACCTACGAGCAGTACTTC.

V usage is TRBV6-2 or TRBV6-3 and J usage is TRBJ1-2; possible D gene TRBD1, 5 bases. Germline CDR1 and CDR2: MNHEY and SVGEGT. The CDR3 loop spans 13 amino acids. V shed 6 bases and J shed 8 bases, with 16 bases lying between them. In DNA, the CDR3 is TGTGCCAGCAGCCTGGGACGAGGAGAGGGCTACACCTTC. Its translation is CASSLGRGEGYTF.

The chain combines TRBV7-2 with TRBJ1-5; no clear D gene. Germline loops: CDR1 SGHTA, CDR2 FQGNSA. This CDR3 has 15 residues. The V and J ends lost 4 bases and 6 bases respectively, with 16 bases between them. CDR3 sequence reads: CASSSQLIGVQPQHF. In DNA, the CDR3 is TGTGCCAGCAGCTCCCAATTAATCGGGGTTCAGCCCCAGCATTTT.

The rearrangement uses TRBV28 and TRBJ1-4, with D hard to call. V was clipped by 1 base and J by 0 bases, with 18 bases between them. The CDR3 covers 19 residues. The germline V gene has CDR1 MDHEN and CDR2 SYDVKM. DNA for the CDR3: TGTGCCAGCAGTTTATTCCCCCAGGCCCCGTCCGCAACTAATGAAAAACTGTTTTTT. It encodes CASSLFPQAPSATNEKLFF. Variable domain in full (rest from reference TRBV28 and TRBJ1-4): DVKVTQSSRYLVKRTGEKVFLECVQDMDHENMFWYRQDPGLGLRLIYFSYDVKMKEKGDIPEGYSVSREKKERFSLILESASTNQTSMYLCASSLFPQAPSATNEKLFFGSGTQLSVL.

J is TRBJ2-7 and V is TRBV7-2; 7 nucleotides match TRBD1. CDR1 is SGHTA and CDR2 is FQGNSA in the germline V gene. The CDR3 loop spans 12 amino acids. The J segment lost 6 bases and the V segment lost 5 bases, leaving 4 bases of the junction unmatched. The CDR3 region is CASSLRGTEQYF. CDR3 nucleotide sequence: TGTGCCAGCAGCCTCAGGGGGACCGAGCAGTACTTC.

The gene calls are TRBV7-3 and TRBJ2-5; 11 positions agree with TRBD1. CDR1 SGHTA and CDR2 FQGTGA come from the germline V gene. There are 16 residues in the CDR3. V was clipped by 3 bases and J by 5 bases; unmatched bases: 8. CDR3 coding DNA: TGTGCCAGCAGCTTCCTCGGACAGGGGGCCTGGGAGACCCAGTACTTC. Protein product: CASSFLGQGAWETQYF.

The chain uses TRBV18 and TRBJ1-4, with D hard to call. Germline V gene lookup returns CDR1 KGHSH and CDR2 LQKENI. The CDR3 is 16 residues long. V lost 2 bases to trimming and J lost 2 bases, with 12 bases between them. For the CDR3, the DNA is TGTGCCAGCTCACCATTCGGCGGAGCGACTAATGAAAAACTGTTTTTT. This codes for CASSPFGGATNEKLFF.

This chain joins TRBV28 and TRBJ2-1; 7 bases line up with TRBD2. CDR3 length: 15 residues. The V gene end was trimmed by 6 bases and the J gene end by 10 bases; junction bases not matched to a gene: 15. Germline CDR1 MDHEN, CDR2 SYDVKM. CDR3 in amino acids: CASSLLPNGLGEQFF. The CDR3 bases are TGTGCCAGCAGCCTCCTACCAAACGGACTAGGGGAGCAGTTCTTC. The full variable domain, completed using reference TRBV28 and TRBJ2-1, is DVKVTQSSRYLVKRTGEKVFLECVQDMDHENMFWYRQDPGLGLRLIYFSYDVKMKEKGDIPEGYSVSREKKERFSLILESASTNQTSMYLCASSLLPNGLGEQFFGPGTRLTVL.

The chain uses TRBV12-3 or TRBV12-4 and TRBJ2-3; D possibly corresponds to TRBD1 (6 bases). The CDR3 length is 13 residues. V was shortened by 6 bases and J by 8 bases, with 15 bases between the two germline ends. CDR3 coding DNA: TGTGCCAGCAGCACCGAGGGGGTCGGTACGCAGTATTTT. This sequence encodes CASSTEGVGTQYF.

This sequence joins TRBV9 and TRBJ1-1, with D maybe TRBD1 (5 bases). The CDR3 is 14 residues long. Germline values: CDR1 SGDLS, CDR2 YYNGEE. V was cut by 3 bases and J by 4 bases, with 13 bases left in between. The CDR3 spells CASSAQGLSTEAFF. The CDR3 DNA sequence: TGTGCCAGCAGCGCCCAGGGATTGAGCACTGAAGCTTTCTTT.

The chain's CDR3 is CASSLVAGLSGNTIYF. Here the CDR3 DNA reads TGTGCCAGCAGCTTAGTAGCAGGCCTCTCTGGAAACACCATATATTTT. The chain carries TRBV7-6 and TRBJ1-3; D is unresolved. Trimming took off 1 base at V and 0 bases at J, with 10 bases between the two ends. Germline-derived CDR1 and CDR2 are SGHVS and FNYEAQ. The CDR3 runs 16 residues.

The V gene is TRBV19, the J gene TRBJ2-7, with D possibly matching TRBD1 (6 bases). V lost 5 bases to trimming and J lost 2 bases, with 10 bases between them. The germline V gene encodes CDR1 LNHDA and CDR2 SQIVND (reference sequence). The CDR3 sequence is 13 residues long. The DNA of the CDR3 is TGTGCCAGTAGTGCCGGGACACCCTACGAGCAGTACTTC. It codes for CASSAGTPYEQYF.

V usage is TRBV7-8 and J usage is TRBJ2-7, with TRBD1 identical over 8 bases. Germline loops: CDR1 SGHVS, CDR2 FQNEAQ. The junction had 5 bases not matched to a gene; V was cut back by 3 bases and J by 1 base. The CDR3 has 15 residues. This chain's CDR3 is CASSFEGTGSYEQYF. Here the CDR3 DNA reads TGTGCCAGCAGCTTTGAGGGGACAGGATCCTACGAGCAGTACTTC.

V usage is TRBV7-9 and J usage is TRBJ1-2; D is possibly TRBD1 (5 bases). The CDR3 is made up of 13 amino acids. From germline, CDR1 is SEHNR and CDR2 FQNEAQ (reference sequence). The ends were cut back, 1 base at V and 7 bases at J, with 10 bases in the middle. CDR3 DNA: TGTGCCAGCAGCTTAGAACAGGAAAGTGGCTACACCTTC. Amino acids: CASSLEQESGYTF.

This clone appeared a single time. The genes are TRBV6-5 and TRBJ1-1, with 7 bases aligning to TRBD1. Germline V gene lookup returns CDR1 MNHEY and CDR2 SVGAGI. The ends lost 7 bases at V and 2 bases at J; junction bases unmatched: 7. This CDR3 spans 14 amino acids. DNA for the CDR3: TGTGCCAGCAACCGACAGGGATATAACACTGAAGCTTTCTTT. It specifies CASNRQGYNTEAFF.

This chain joins TRBV6-5 and TRBJ2-5, with TRBD1 matching over 9 bases. The length of the CDR3 is 15 residues. Germline assignment: CDR1 MNHEY and CDR2 SVGAGI. With V trimmed by 5 bases and J by 1 base, 5 bases remained unmatched. In DNA, the CDR3 is TGTGCCAGCAGTAATGTGGGACAGGGCCAAGAGACCCAGTACTTC. This sequence encodes CASSNVGQGQETQYF.

CDR3 sequence: CASSSGNNQPQHF. The DNA for the CDR3 is TGTGCCAGCAGCTCAGGGAACAATCAGCCCCAGCATTTT. The chain joins TRBV7-3 to TRBJ1-5; maybe TRBD1 (5 bases). V was clipped by 4 bases and J by 3 bases, with 7 bases between them. The length of the CDR3 is 13 residues. Germline CDR1 SGHTA, CDR2 FQGTGA. The complete variable domain, with remaining parts taken from reference TRBV7-3 and TRBJ1-5, reads GAGVSQTPSNKVTEKGKYVELRCDPISGHTALYWYRQSLGQGPEFLIYFQGTGAADDSGLPNDRFFAVRPEGSVSTLKIQRTERGDSAVYLCASSSGNNQPQHFGDGTRLSIL.

V is TRBV28 and J is TRBJ2-1, with 11 positions matching TRBD2. The V segment lost 6 bases and the J segment 6 bases; nucleotides outside the gene matches: 10. This CDR3 comprises 16 residues. Per germline, CDR1 MDHEN and CDR2 SYDVKM. The CDR3 here is CASRPTGLAVGNEQFF. The CDR3 nucleotides read TGTGCCAGCAGGCCAACGGGACTAGCGGTTGGCAATGAGCAGTTCTTC.

This sequence joins TRBV6-6 and TRBJ2-6; the match to TRBD1 covers 11 bases. CDR1 MNHNY and CDR2 SVGAGI come from the germline V gene (reference sequence). CDR3 length equals 17 residues. J was trimmed by 0 bases and V by 5 bases; bases with no gene match: 3. The CDR3 nucleotides read TGTGCCAGCAGTCTCGGGACAGGGGGCTCTGGGGCCAACGTCCTGACTTTC. This gives the protein CASSLGTGGSGANVLTF.